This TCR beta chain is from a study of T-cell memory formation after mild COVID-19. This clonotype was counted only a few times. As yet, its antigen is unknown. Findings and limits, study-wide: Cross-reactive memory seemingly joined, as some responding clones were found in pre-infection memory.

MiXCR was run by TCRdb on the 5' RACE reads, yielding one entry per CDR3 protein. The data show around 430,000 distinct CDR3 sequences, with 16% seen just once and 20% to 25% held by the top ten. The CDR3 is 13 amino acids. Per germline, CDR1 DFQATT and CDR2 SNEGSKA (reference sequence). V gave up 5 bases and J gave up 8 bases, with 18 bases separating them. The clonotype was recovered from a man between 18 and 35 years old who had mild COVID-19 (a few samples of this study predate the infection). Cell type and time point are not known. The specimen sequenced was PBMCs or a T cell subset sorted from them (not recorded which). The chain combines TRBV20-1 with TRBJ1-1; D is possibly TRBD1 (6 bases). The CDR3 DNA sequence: TGCAGTGCTTCAGACAGGAGGGGTCCCGAAGCTTTCTTT. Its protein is CSASDRRGPEAFF.